This is a list of T cell receptor beta chains from one sample in a study of siplizumab effects on memory and regulatory T cells. Sequencing used immunoSEQ multiplex PCR; TCRdb keeps in-frame clones, though not all of them. The profile shows over 95,000 clones, about 94% of them singletons. The sequenced material came from non-Treg CD4+ T cells sorted from blood. The receptors shown here come from a human donor in good health. The CDR3 runs from the conserved cysteine through the conserved F or W. Fields, in order: clone size, J gene, V gene, D gene, CDR3 DNA, CDR3 protein. A D gene is named only where the DNA matches it firmly. Clone size is given for some rows only: seen once, a few or many times, or a class if the clone is expanded.

. | TRBJ2-3 | TRBV25-1 | TRBD1 | TGTGCCAGCAGTGTGGGGGCTGGGGACAGGGGGCTGGATACGCAGTATTTT | CASSVGAGDRGLDTQYF
. | TRBJ2-1 | TRBV11-3 | . | TGTGCCAGCAGCTTGCCCGGGGGCCTCACGAATGAGCAGTTCTTC | CASSLPGGLTNEQFF
. | TRBJ1-5 | TRBV28 | . | TGTGCCAGCAAAAAGACGCAGGGTAGCAATCAGCCCCAGCATTTT | CASKKTQGSNQPQHF
. | TRBJ2-6 | TRBV11-3 | . | TGTGCCAGCAGTACTACAGGGACTGGGGCCAACGTCCTGACTTTC | CASSTTGTGANVLTF
. | TRBJ2-3 | TRBV5-1 | . | TGCGCCAGCAGCTTTCAGCTTGCAGATACGCAGTATTTT | CASSFQLADTQYF
. | TRBJ1-2 | TRBV19 | TRBD1 | TGTGCCAGTAGCCGACAGGGGGAGGGTGGCTACACCTTC | CASSRQGEGGYTF
once | TRBJ2-5 | TRBV19 | TRBD2 | TGTGCCAGTAGTAGAATGGGGACTAGCGGACAAGAGACCCAGTACTTC | CASSRMGTSGQETQYF
. | TRBJ2-5 | TRBV7-3 | TRBD2 | TGTGCCAGCAGCTTAACGCGGGGGGGCCAAGAGACCCAGTACTTC | CASSLTRGGQETQYF
. | TRBJ1-5 | TRBV7-9 | . | TGTGCCAGCAGCTCAGGAGGTCAGCCCCAGCATTTT | CASSSGGQPQHF
. | TRBJ2-2 | TRBV6-1 | . | TGTGCCAGCAGACCTTCAGGGCCCGGGGAGCTGTTTTTT | CASRPSGPGELFF
. | TRBJ2-1 | TRBV27 | . | TGTGCCAGCAGTCTCCGGGACTGGCCACACAATGAGCAGTTCTTC | CASSLRDWPHNEQFF
once | TRBJ1-2 | TRBV19 | . | TGTGCCAGTACCCTAGGGGGGGCGGGCTATGGCTACACCTTC | CASTLGGAGYGYTF
. | TRBJ2-5 | TRBV7-2 | TRBD2 | TGTGCCAGCAGCTTAGGAATAGGGCGCGGGGGGGATCAAGAGACCCAGTACTTC | CASSLGIGRGGDQETQYF
. | TRBJ2-7 | TRBV10-2 | TRBD1 | TGCGCCAGCAGTGAGGGGACAGGGACCCCCTACGAGCAGTACTTC | CASSEGTGTPYEQYF
. | TRBJ1-2 | TRBV19 | . | TGTGCCAGTAGTATCCTCTATGGCTACACCTTC | CASSILYGYTF
. | TRBJ1-1 | TRBV18 | TRBD1 | TGTGCCAGCTCACCCAAGGGGGCGGACACTGAAGCTTTCTTT | CASSPKGADTEAFF